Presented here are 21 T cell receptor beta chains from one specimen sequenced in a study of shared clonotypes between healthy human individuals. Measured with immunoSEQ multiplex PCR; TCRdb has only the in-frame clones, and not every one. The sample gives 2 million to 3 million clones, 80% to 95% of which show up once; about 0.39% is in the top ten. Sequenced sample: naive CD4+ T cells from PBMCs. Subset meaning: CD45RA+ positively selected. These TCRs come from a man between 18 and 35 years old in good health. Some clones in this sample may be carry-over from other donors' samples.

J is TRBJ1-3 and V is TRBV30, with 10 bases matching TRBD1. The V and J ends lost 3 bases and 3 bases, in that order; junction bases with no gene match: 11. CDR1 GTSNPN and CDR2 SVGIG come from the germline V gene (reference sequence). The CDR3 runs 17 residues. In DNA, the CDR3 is TGTGCCTGGAGAAATCGGACAGGGGGGATCTTTGGAAACACCATATATTTT. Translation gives CAWRNRTGGIFGNTIYF.

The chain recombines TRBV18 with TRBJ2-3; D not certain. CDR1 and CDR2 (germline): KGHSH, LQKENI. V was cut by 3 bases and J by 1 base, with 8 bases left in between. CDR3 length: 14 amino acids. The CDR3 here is CASSPSVGTDTQYF. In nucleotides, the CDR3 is TGTGCCAGCTCACCCTCGGTTGGCACAGATACGCAGTATTTT.

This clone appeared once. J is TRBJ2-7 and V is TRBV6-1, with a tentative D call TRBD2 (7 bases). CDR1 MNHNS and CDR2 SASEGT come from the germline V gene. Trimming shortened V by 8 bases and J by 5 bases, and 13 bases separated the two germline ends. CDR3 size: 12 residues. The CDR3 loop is CASWGGRNEQYF. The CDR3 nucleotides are TGTGCCAGCTGGGGGGGGCGCAACGAGCAGTACTTC.

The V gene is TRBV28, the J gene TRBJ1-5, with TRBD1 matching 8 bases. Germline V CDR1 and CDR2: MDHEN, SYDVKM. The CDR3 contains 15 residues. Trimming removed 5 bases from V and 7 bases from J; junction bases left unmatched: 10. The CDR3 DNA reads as TGTGCCAGCAGTCAAACGACAGGGGTGATCCAGCCCCAGCATTTT. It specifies CASSQTTGVIQPQHF.

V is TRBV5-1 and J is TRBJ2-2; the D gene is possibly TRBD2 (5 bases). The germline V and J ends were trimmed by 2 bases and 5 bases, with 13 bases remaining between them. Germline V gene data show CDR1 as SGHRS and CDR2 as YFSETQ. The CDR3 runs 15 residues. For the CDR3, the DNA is TGCGCCAGCAGCTTAGCGGCTCTGGGGACCGGGGAGCTGTTTTTT. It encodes CASSLAALGTGELFF. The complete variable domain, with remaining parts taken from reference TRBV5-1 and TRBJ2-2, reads KAGVTQTPRYLIKTRGQQVTLSCSPISGHRSVSWYQQTPGQGLQFLFEYFSETQRNKGNFPGRFSGRQFSNSRSEMNVSTLELGDSALYLCASSLAALGTGELFFGEGSRLTVL.

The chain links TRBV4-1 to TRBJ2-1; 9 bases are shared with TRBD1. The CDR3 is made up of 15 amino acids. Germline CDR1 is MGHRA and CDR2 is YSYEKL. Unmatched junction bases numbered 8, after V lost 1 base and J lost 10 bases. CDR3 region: CASSQGGQGFWEQFF. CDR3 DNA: TGCGCCAGCAGCCAAGGGGGACAGGGATTTTGGGAGCAGTTCTTC.

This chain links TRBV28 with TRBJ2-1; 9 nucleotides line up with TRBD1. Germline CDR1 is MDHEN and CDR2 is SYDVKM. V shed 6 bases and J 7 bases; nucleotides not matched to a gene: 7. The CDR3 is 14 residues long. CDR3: CASSRDRDWNEQFF. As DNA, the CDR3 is TGTGCCAGCAGCCGGGACAGGGACTGGAATGAGCAGTTCTTC.

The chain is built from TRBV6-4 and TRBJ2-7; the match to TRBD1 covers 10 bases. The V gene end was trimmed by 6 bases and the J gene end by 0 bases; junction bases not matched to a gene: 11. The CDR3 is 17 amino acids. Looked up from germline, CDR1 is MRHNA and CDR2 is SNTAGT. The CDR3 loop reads CASSTGTGALSSYEQYF. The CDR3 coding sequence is TGTGCCAGCAGCACCGGGACAGGGGCCCTGAGCTCCTACGAGCAGTACTTC.

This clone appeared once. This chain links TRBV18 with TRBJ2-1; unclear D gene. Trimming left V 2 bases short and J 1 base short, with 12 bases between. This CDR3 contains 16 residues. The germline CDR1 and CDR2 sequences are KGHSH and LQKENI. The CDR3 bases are TGTGCCAGCTCACCAGTGGAGATTCGATCCTACAATGAGCAGTTCTTC. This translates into CASSPVEIRSYNEQFF.

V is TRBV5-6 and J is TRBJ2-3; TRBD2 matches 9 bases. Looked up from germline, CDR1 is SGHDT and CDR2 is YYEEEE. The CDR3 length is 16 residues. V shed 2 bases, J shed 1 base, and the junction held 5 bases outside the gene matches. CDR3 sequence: CASSLGTSSRTDTQYF. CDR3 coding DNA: TGTGCCAGCAGCTTAGGGACTAGCTCACGCACAGATACGCAGTATTTT.

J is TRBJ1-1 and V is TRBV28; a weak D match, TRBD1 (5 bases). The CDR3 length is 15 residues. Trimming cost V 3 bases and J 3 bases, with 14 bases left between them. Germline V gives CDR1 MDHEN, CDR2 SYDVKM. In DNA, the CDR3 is TGTGCCAGCAGTTTCCAGGGCTTCTTAGACACTGAAGCTTTCTTT. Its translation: CASSFQGFLDTEAFF.

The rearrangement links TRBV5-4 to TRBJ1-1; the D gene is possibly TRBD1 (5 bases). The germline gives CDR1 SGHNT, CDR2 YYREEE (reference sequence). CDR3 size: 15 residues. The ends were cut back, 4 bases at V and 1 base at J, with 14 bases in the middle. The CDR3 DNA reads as TGTGCCAGCAGCCTGGGGGGACCAAGGAACACTGAAGCTTTCTTT. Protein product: CASSLGGPRNTEAFF.

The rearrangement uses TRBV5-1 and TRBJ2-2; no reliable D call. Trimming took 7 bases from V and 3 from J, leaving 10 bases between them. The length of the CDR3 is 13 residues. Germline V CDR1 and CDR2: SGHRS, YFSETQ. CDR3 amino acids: CASGTTYTGELFF. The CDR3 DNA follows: TGCGCCAGCGGCACCACATACACCGGGGAGCTGTTTTTT.

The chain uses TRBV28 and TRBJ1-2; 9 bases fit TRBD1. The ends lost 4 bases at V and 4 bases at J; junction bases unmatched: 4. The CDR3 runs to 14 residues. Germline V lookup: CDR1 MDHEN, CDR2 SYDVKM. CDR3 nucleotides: TGTGCCAGCAGTTCAACGGACAGGGGCTATGGCTACACCTTC. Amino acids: CASSSTDRGYGYTF.

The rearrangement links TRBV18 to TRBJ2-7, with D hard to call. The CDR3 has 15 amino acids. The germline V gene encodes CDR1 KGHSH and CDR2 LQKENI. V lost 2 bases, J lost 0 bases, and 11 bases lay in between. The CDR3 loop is CASSPVVAFSYEQYF. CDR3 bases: TGTGCCAGCTCACCAGTCGTGGCGTTCTCCTACGAGCAGTACTTC. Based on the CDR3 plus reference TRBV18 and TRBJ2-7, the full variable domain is NAGVMQNPRHLVRRRGQEARLRCSPMKGHSHVYWYRQLPEEGLKFMVYLQKENIIDESGMPKERFSAEFPKEGPSILRIQQVVRGDSAAYFCASSPVVAFSYEQYFGPGTRLTVT.

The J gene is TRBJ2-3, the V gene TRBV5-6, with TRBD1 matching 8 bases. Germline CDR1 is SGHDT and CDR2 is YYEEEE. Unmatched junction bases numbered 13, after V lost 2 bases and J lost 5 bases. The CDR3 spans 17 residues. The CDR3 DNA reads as TGTGCCAGCAGCTTAGGAAGTGGCAGGGGGCTTGGAGATACGCAGTATTTT. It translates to CASSLGSGRGLGDTQYF.

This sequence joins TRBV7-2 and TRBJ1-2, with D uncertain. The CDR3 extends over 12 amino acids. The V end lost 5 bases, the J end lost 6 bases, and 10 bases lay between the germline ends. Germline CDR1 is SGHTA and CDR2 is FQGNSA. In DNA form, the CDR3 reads TGTGCCAGCAGCCCCCGGGTCCATGGCTACACCTTC. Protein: CASSPRVHGYTF.

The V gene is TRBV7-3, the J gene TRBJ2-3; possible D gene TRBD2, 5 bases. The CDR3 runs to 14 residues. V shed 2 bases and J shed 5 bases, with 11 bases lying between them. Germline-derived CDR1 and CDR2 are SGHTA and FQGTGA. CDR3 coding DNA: TGTGCCAGCAGCTTAGCAGCCGGGGTAGATACGCAGTATTTT. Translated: CASSLAAGVDTQYF.

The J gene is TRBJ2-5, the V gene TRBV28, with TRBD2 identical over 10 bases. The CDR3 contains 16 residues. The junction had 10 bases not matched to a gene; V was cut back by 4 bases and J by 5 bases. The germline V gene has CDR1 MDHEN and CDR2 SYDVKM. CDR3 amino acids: CASSYLLAGLIETQYF. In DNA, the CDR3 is TGTGCCAGCAGTTACCTACTAGCGGGATTAATTGAGACCCAGTACTTC.

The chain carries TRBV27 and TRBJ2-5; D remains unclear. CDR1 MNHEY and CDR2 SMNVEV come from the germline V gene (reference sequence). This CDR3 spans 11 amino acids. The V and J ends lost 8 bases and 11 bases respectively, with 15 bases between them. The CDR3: CASSSWREQYF. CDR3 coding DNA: TGTGCCAGCTCGAGCTGGCGAGAGCAGTACTTC.

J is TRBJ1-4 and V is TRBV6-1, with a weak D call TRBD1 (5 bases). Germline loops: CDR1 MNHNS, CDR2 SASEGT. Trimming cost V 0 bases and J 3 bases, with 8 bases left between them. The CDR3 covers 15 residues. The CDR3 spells CASSEARVANEKLFF. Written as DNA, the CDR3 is TGTGCCAGCAGTGAAGCCAGGGTGGCTAATGAAAAACTGTTTTTT.